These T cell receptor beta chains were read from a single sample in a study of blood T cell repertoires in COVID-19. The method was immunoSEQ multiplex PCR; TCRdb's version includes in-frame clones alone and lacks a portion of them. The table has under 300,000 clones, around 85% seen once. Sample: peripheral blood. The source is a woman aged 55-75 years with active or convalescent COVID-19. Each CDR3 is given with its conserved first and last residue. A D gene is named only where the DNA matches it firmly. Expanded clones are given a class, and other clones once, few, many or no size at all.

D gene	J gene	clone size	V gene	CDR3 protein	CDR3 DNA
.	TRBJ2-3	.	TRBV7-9	CASSFSGARRQYF	TGTGCCAGCAGCTTTTCAGGGGCCCGTAGGCAGTATTTT
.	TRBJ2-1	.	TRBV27	CASRGLRMEQFF	TGTGCCAGCAGGGGTCTCAGGATGGAGCAGTTCTTC
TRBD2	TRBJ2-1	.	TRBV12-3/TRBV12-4	CASSFGLADQFF	TGTGCCAGCAGTTTCGGACTAGCCGATCAGTTCTTC
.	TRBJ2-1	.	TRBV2	CASSEMRARGDEQFF	TGTGCCAGCAGTGAAATGAGGGCTCGCGGGGATGAGCAGTTCTTC
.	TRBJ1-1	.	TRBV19	CASSIGSRDTEAFF	TGTGCCAGTAGTATAGGGAGTCGGGACACTGAAGCTTTCTTT
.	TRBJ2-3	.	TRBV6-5	CASRRDISTDTQYF	TGTGCCAGCAGGAGGGACATTAGCACAGATACGCAGTATTTT
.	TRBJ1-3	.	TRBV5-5	CASSFGDSGNTIYF	TGTGCCAGCAGCTTCGGTGACTCTGGAAACACCATATATTTT
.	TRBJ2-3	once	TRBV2	CASTMGRSTDTQYF	TGTGCCAGCACGATGGGGCGCAGCACAGATACGCAGTATTTT
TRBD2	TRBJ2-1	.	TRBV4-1	CASSPGLSGRAYEQFF	TGCGCCAGCAGCCCCGGCCTTAGCGGGAGAGCTTATGAGCAGTTCTTC
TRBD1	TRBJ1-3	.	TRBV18	CASSQTRGSSGNTIYF	TGTGCCAGCTCACAAACCAGGGGGAGCTCTGGAAACACCATATATTTT
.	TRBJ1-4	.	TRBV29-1	CSATGVTNEKLFF	TGCAGCGCGACCGGGGTAACTAATGAAAAACTGTTTTTT
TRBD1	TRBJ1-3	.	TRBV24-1	CATSDGQGVGNTIYF	TGTGCCACCAGTGACGGACAGGGGGTTGGAAACACCATATATTTT
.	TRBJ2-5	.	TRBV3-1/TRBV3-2	CASSQATGETQYF	TGTGCCAGCAGCCAAGCTACGGGGGAGACCCAGTACTTC
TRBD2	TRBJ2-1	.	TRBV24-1	CATSDGGLAGGLDEQFF	TGTGCCACCAGTGATGGCGGACTAGCGGGAGGGCTAGATGAGCAGTTCTTC
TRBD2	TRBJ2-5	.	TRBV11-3	CASSSAGTSGTRAKTQYF	TGTGCCAGCAGCTCCGCCGGGACTAGCGGGACCCGCGCGAAGACCCAGTACTTC
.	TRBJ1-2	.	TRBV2	CASSDAAGRYYGYTF	TGTGCCAGCAGTGACGCAGCGGGCCGATACTATGGCTACACCTTC
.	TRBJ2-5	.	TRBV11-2	CASSRYSYQETQYF	TGTGCCAGCAGCCGTTACTCGTACCAAGAGACCCAGTACTTC
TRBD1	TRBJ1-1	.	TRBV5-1	CASSPGQKDTEAFF	TGCGCCAGCAGCCCGGGACAGAAGGACACTGAAGCTTTCTTT
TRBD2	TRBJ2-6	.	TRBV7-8	CASSSLGLLAGPSGANVLTF	TGTGCCAGCAGCTCACTCGGCCTACTAGCGGGCCCCTCTGGGGCCAACGTCCTGACTTTC
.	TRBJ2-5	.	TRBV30	CAWSAQGPRTQYF	TGTGCCTGGAGTGCGCAGGGTCCGCGCACCCAGTACTTC
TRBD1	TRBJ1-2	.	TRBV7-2	CASSSPNRGNGYTF	TGTGCCAGCAGCTCGCCGAACAGGGGTAATGGCTACACCTTC
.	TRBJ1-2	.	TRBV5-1	CASSLDEGQSYGYTF	TGCGCCAGCAGCTTGGACGAAGGACAGTCCTATGGCTACACCTTC
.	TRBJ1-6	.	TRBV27	CASSLGRDSPLHF	TGTGCCAGCAGTTTGGGCAGAGATTCACCCCTCCACTTT
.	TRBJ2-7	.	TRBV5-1	CASSPREGSSYEQYF	TGCGCCAGCAGCCCCAGGGAAGGTTCCTCCTACGAGCAGTACTTC
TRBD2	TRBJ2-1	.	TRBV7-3	CASSGGTSEYNEQFF	TGTGCCAGCAGCGGCGGGACTAGCGAATACAATGAGCAGTTCTTC
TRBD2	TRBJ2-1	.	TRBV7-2	CASSLRLAGEFWFF	TGTGCCAGCAGCTTACGACTAGCGGGGGAATTTTGGTTCTTC
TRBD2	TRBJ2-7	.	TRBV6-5	CATPGGEKGHYEQYF	TGTGCCACCCCCGGGGGGGAGAAAGGTCACTACGAGCAGTACTTC
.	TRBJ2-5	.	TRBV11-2	CASSSGVALKETQYF	TGTGCCAGCAGCTCCGGGGTGGCACTAAAAGAGACCCAGTACTTC
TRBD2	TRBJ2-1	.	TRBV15	CATSRWGGYGEQFF	TGTGCCACCAGCAGATGGGGAGGGTACGGTGAGCAGTTCTTC
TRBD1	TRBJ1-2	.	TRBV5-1	CASSLDRGDGYTF	TGCGCCAGCAGCTTAGACAGGGGGGATGGCTACACCTTC
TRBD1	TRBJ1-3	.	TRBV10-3	CAISESEGTERNTIYF	TGTGCCATCAGTGAGTCGGAGGGGACAGAAAGAAACACCATATATTTT
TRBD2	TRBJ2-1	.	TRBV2	CASSVLAGDYNEQFF	TGTGCCAGCAGTGTGCTAGCGGGGGACTACAATGAGCAGTTCTTC